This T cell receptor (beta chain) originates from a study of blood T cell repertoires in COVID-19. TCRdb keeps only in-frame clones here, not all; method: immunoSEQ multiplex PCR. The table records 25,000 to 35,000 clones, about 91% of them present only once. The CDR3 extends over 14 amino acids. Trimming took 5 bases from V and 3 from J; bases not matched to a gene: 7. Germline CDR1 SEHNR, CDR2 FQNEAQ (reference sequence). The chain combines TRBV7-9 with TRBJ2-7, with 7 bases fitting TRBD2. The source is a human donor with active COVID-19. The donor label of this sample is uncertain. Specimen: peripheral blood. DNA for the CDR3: TGTGCCAGCAGCCCCGTAGGACTAGGCTACGAGCAGTACTTC. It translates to CASSPVGLGYEQYF.